The next 3 T cell receptor beta chains were all read from a single sample in a study of blood T cell repertoires in COVID-19. Sequenced by immunoSEQ multiplex PCR; TCRdb stores in-frame clones only, minus some. The sample yields 150,000 or so clones, over 90% seen once. The source material was peripheral blood. Receptors originate from a man in his fifties with acute or convalescent COVID-19.

Only one count was recorded for this clone. This rearrangement joins TRBV12-5 to TRBJ1-2; 8 bases match TRBD1. J gave up 8 bases and V 7 bases, and 9 bases lay outside the gene matches. CDR3 length: 13 residues. Germline CDR1 is LGHNT and CDR2 is FRNRAP. Written as DNA, the CDR3 is TGTGCTAGTGCCCCACAGGGGGGTGGCGGCTACACCTTC. Its protein is CASAPQGGGGYTF.

The gene calls are TRBV15 and TRBJ2-3; TRBD2 matches 12 bases. The length of the CDR3 is 18 residues. Germline V lookup: CDR1 LNHNV, CDR2 YYDKDF (reference sequence). The J segment lost 3 bases and the V segment lost 0 bases, leaving 7 bases of the junction unmatched. The CDR3 bases are TGTGCCACCAGCAGAGATCGCGCTAGCGGGGGGGCAACAGATACGCAGTATTTT. Translated, it gives CATSRDRASGGATDTQYF.

The chain combines TRBV9 with TRBJ1-2; 7 nucleotides line up with TRBD1. V shed 3 bases and J 4 bases; nucleotides not matched to a gene: 6. Germline CDR1 is SGDLS and CDR2 is YYNGEE. This CDR3 comprises 14 residues. As DNA, the CDR3 is TGTGCCAGCAGCGCAGGGGGGTTAGGCTATGGCTACACCTTC. Its protein is CASSAGGLGYGYTF.